These T cell receptor beta chains were read from a single sample in a study of blood T cells in healthy people across ages. From the 5' RACE reads, TCRdb called clonotypes with MiXCR, one entry per CDR3 protein. The sample includes under 1,000,000 distinct CDR3 sequences, around 34% of them seen just once. Sequences were obtained from blood. The receptors come from a man aged 18 to 30 in good health. The CDR3 runs from the conserved cysteine through the conserved F or W. A D gene is named only where the DNA matches it firmly. A clone size is listed for some rows: how often the clone was seen (once, few, many), or a class if it is expanded.

clone size	D gene	V gene	J gene	CDR3 protein	CDR3 DNA
NA	NA	TRBV4-1	TRBJ2-5	CASSHYTQETQYF	TGCGCCAGCAGCCACTACACACAAGAGACCCAGTACTTC
once	TRBD2	TRBV7-2	TRBJ2-1	CASSLDASGGPYNEQFF	TGTGCCAGCAGCTTAGACGCTTCGGGAGGGCCCTACAATGAGCAGTTCTTC
once	TRBD1	TRBV5-1	TRBJ1-1	CASSHKQGAPEAFF	TGCGCCAGCAGCCACAAACAGGGGGCACCTGAAGCTTTCTTT
NA	TRBD1	TRBV9	TRBJ2-7	CASSSQGASWDEQYF	TGTGCCAGCAGCTCTCAGGGGGCGTCCTGGGATGAGCAGTACTTC
few	TRBD1	TRBV12-3/TRBV12-4	TRBJ1-2	CASRIQGAITF	TGTGCCAGCAGAATACAGGGGGCGATCACCTTC
NA	TRBD1	TRBV10-3	TRBJ2-7	CATADRGWFNEQYF	TGTGCCACCGCTGACAGGGGGTGGTTCAATGAGCAGTACTTC
many	NA	TRBV20-1	TRBJ2-7	CSARTTANSYEQYF	TGCAGTGCTAGGACGACCGCTAACTCCTACGAGCAGTACTTC
many	NA	TRBV12-3/TRBV12-4	TRBJ2-1	CASSLPGVGYNEQFF	TGTGCCAGCAGTTTACCCGGGGTCGGCTACAATGAGCAGTTCTTC
few	NA	TRBV5-1	TRBJ2-3	CASRLSTENTDTQYF	TGCGCCAGCAGACTCTCGACAGAGAACACAGATACGCAGTATTTT
few	NA	TRBV27	TRBJ2-7	CASSSLPPGAYEQYF	TGTGCCAGCAGTTCCTTACCCCCGGGAGCCTACGAGCAGTACTTC
NA	NA	TRBV5-6	TRBJ1-4	CASSVGQWNEKLFF	TGTGCCAGCAGCGTGGGCCAGTGGAATGAAAAACTGTTTTTT
NA	TRBD1	TRBV6-2/TRBV6-3	TRBJ2-1	CASERVWDRRRNEQFF	TGTGCCAGCGAGAGGGTCTGGGACAGGCGTCGCAATGAGCAGTTCTTC
once	NA	TRBV27	TRBJ2-2	CASSLRGGAVWNTGELFF	TGTGCCAGCAGTTTAAGGGGGGGAGCCGTATGGAACACCGGGGAGCTGTTTTTT
NA	NA	TRBV7-2	TRBJ1-1	CASSLGSPSVRNTEAFF	TGTGCCAGCAGCTTAGGGTCCCCTTCCGTCCGGAACACTGAAGCTTTCTTT
NA	NA	TRBV3-1	TRBJ2-1	CASSQKVGTEYKEQFF	TGTGCCAGCAGCCAAAAGGTAGGGACCGAATACAAGGAGCAGTTCTTC
NA	TRBD1	TRBV6-5	TRBJ2-1	CASSNPTGVSYNEQFF	TGTGCCAGCAGCAACCCCACAGGGGTCTCCTACAATGAGCAGTTCTTC
few	TRBD1	TRBV3-1	TRBJ2-5	CASNDQYRGQETQYF	TGTGCCAGCAACGATCAATACAGGGGGCAAGAGACCCAGTACTTC
few	TRBD2	TRBV7-2	TRBJ2-7	CASSLGGGPIYNEQYF	TGTGCCAGCAGCTTAGGCGGGGGGCCGATCTACAATGAGCAGTACTTC
many	TRBD2	TRBV6-5	TRBJ2-3	CASSRLAGGSADTQYF	TGTGCCAGCAGCCGCCTTGCGGGGGGGAGCGCAGATACGCAGTATTTT
NA	NA	TRBV7-9	TRBJ1-2	CASSVQTTGGYTF	TGTGCCAGCAGCGTTCAGACTACAGGGGGCTACACCTTC
few	NA	TRBV20-1	TRBJ1-1	CSARGGEGVPKFAEAFF	TGCAGTGCTAGAGGCGGTGAGGGGGTACCGAAGTTCGCTGAAGCTTTCTTT
many	NA	TRBV7-9	TRBJ2-7	CASTKLAKTHEQYF	TGTGCCAGCACCAAGCTAGCTAAAACCCACGAGCAGTACTTC
many	NA	TRBV20-1	TRBJ2-1	CSASGHPSYNEQFF	TGCAGTGCTAGTGGACACCCCTCCTACAATGAGCAGTTCTTC
few	TRBD1	TRBV2	TRBJ2-7	CASSGQGEYEQYF	TGTGCCAGCTCTGGACAGGGAGAATACGAGCAGTACTTC
once	NA	TRBV29-1	TRBJ1-1	CSVELAGYTEAFF	TGCAGCGTTGAATTAGCAGGGTACACTGAAGCTTTCTTT
NA	NA	TRBV7-3	TRBJ2-1	CANSLSDSNEQFF	TGTGCCAACAGCTTAAGTGACTCCAATGAGCAGTTCTTC
once	TRBD1	TRBV25-1	TRBJ1-2	CASSVTGIVNGYTF	TGTGCCAGCAGTGTGACAGGGATTGTTAATGGCTACACCTTC
NA	TRBD2	TRBV4-3	TRBJ2-1	CASSPLWRGGRNEQFF	TGCGCCAGCAGTCCCCTTTGGCGGGGGGGCCGAAATGAGCAGTTCTTC
NA	NA	TRBV6-5	TRBJ1-5	CASSCRTAGGSTDTQHF	TGTGCCAGCAGTTGCCGCACAGCGGGGGGGAGCACAGATACGCAGCATTTT
NA	NA	TRBV7-8	TRBJ2-7	CASSPRNAPYEQYF	TGTGCCAGCAGCCCCCGTAATGCCCCCTACGAGCAGTACTTC
many	TRBD2	TRBV27	TRBJ2-7	CASGPLAGALSEQYF	TGTGCCAGCGGACCCCTAGCGGGGGCCCTCAGCGAGCAGTACTTC
NA	TRBD1	TRBV27	TRBJ2-1	CASSLYGWTGASNEQFF	TGTGCCAGCAGTTTATATGGGTGGACAGGAGCCTCTAATGAGCAGTTCTTC
NA	NA	TRBV12-3/TRBV12-4	TRBJ2-5	CASRRQAKETQYF	TGTGCCAGCAGGCGACAGGCTAAAGAGACCCAGTACTTC
NA	NA	TRBV2	TRBJ2-7	CASIKGVLGREQYF	TGTGCCAGCATAAAGGGGGTTCTTGGTCGGGAGCAGTACTTC
NA	NA	TRBV12-3/TRBV12-4	TRBJ1-2	CASSFGIRDYGYTF	TGTGCCAGCAGTTTTGGTATTCGGGACTATGGCTACACCTTC
NA	NA	TRBV20-1	TRBJ1-6	CSARDSFLHF	TGCAGTGCTAGAGACTCGTTCCTCCACTTT
few	TRBD1	TRBV3-1	TRBJ1-2	CASSQDLGGDGYTF	TGTGCCAGCAGCCAAGATTTAGGGGGCGATGGCTACACCTTC
few	NA	TRBV20-1	TRBJ2-3	CSASQTPSWGTDTQYF	TGCAGTGCTAGCCAGACCCCTAGCTGGGGCACAGATACGCAGTATTTT
NA	NA	TRBV7-2	TRBJ2-5	CAGSLDQETQYF	TGTGCCGGCAGCTTGGATCAAGAGACCCAGTACTTC
NA	NA	TRBV7-9	TRBJ2-2	CASSPAYGLTGNTGELFF	TGCGCCAGCAGCCCCGCGTATGGCTTAACAGGGAACACCGGGGAGCTGTTTTTT
NA	NA	TRBV9	TRBJ2-3	CASSVDGGNTDTQYF	TGTGCCAGCAGCGTAGACGGGGGAAACACAGATACGCAGTATTTT
NA	TRBD1	TRBV19	TRBJ2-7	CASSGHRDRDSYEQYF	TGTGCCAGTAGTGGACACAGGGACAGGGATTCCTACGAGCAGTACTTC